This T cell receptor (beta chain) was obtained from a study of T cell changes during pregnancy in multiple sclerosis. The length of the CDR3 is 14 residues. Germline loops: CDR1 ENHRY, CDR2 SYGVKD. The V and J ends lost 6 bases and 5 bases, in that order; junction bases with no gene match: 8. Clones were read by immunoSEQ multiplex PCR, and TCRdb kept only the in-frame ones, dropping some. Counted here are under 95,000 clones, 85% to 95% occurring once; the ten biggest clones make up just over 2%. The sequencing used peripheral blood, collected after pregnancy. The gene calls are TRBV10-3 and TRBJ2-7, with TRBD1 matching over 9 bases. This TCR came from a female donor with multiple sclerosis, enrolled in a pregnancy study. In DNA form, the CDR3 reads TGTGCCATCAGCGCCGGGACAGGGACCCACGAGCAGTACTTC. It encodes CAISAGTGTHEQYF.